Below, one T cell receptor (beta chain) is given with its context. In the original processing: Researchers report that nucleated cell counts were estimated from reference gene primer amplification. Libraries were prepared by immunoSEQ multiplex PCR; TCRdb keeps only in-frame clonotypes and omits some of them. The DNA gave D and trimming, while V, J and clone size come from that table. The table records fewer than 300,000 clones, 87% of them present only once. These data originate in a study of blood T cell repertoires in COVID-19. Study-level background: PBMCs, B-cell-depleted T cells, or T cells provided the cDNA or gDNA that made up the material.

The ends were cut back, 4 bases at V and 5 bases at J, with 10 bases in the middle. Germline loops: CDR1 SGDLS, CDR2 YYNGEE. This CDR3 has 13 residues. The TCR comes from a woman in her forties who had recovered from COVID-19. This chain uses TRBV9 with TRBJ1-5, with D unresolved. The sequenced sample consisted of peripheral blood. The chain's CDR3 is CASSPYGDQPQHF. The CDR3 DNA reads TGTGCCAGCAGCCCATATGGAGATCAGCCCCAGCATTTT.